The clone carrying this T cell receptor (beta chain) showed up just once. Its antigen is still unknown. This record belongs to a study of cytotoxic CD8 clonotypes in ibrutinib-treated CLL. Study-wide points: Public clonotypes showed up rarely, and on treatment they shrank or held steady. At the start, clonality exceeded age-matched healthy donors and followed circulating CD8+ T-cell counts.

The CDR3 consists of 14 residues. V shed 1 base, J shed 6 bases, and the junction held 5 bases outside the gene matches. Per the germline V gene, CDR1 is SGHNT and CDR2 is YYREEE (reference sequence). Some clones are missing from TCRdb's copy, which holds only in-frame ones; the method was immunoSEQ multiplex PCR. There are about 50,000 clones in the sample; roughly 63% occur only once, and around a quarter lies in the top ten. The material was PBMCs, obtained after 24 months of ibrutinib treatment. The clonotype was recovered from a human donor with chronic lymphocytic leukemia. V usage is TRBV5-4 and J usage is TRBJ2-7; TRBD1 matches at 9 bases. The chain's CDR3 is CASSLNRGLGEQYF. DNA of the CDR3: TGTGCCAGCAGCTTGAACAGGGGGCTGGGCGAGCAGTACTTC.